This T cell receptor (beta chain) was observed in a study of blood T cell repertoires in COVID-19. Overall study context: Collection of acute and convalescent COVID-19 samples took place in the United States, Italy and Spain. Sample material is recorded as cDNA or gDNA derived from T cells, B-cell-depleted T cells, or PBMCs.

Per the authors' pipeline: Amplification with reference gene primers provided the estimates of nucleated cell counts. Only in-frame clones appear in the TCRdb table, and some are missing; sequencing was by immunoSEQ multiplex PCR. V and J calls plus clone size are reproduced from that table; the DNA served to infer D and trimming. The table shows over 300,000 clones, with around 86% occurring only once. The CDR3 loop spans 16 amino acids. V gave up 3 bases and J gave up 5 bases; unmatched junction bases: 9. Germline V gene sequence: CDR1 SGHAT, CDR2 FQDESV (reference sequence). This chain joins TRBV11-1 and TRBJ2-1; TRBD2 agrees at 8 bases. The sequenced sample was peripheral blood. This TCR derives from a woman in her forties or fifties with acute or convalescent COVID-19. The CDR3 is CASSFPGLADDNEQFF. CDR3 nucleotides: TGTGCCAGCAGCTTCCCTGGACTAGCCGACGACAATGAGCAGTTCTTC.